These 14 T cell receptor beta chains originate from one sample sequenced in a study of CD8+ T cells in alopecia areata. The authors extracted RNA and reverse transcribed it into cDNA as the sequencing template. Data came from immunoSEQ multiplex PCR; TCRdb stores just in-frame clones and leaves some out. Here the sample spans fewer than 200,000 clones, around three fifths being singletons. The sample's treatment: oral pan-JAK inhibitor, 5-10 mg twice daily. The sequencing used CD8+ T cells sorted from blood, collected at week 24, from a patient treated with tofacitinib. The receptors originated from a human donor with alopecia areata.

The chain is built from TRBV5-6 and TRBJ2-5; TRBD1 is a possible D gene (6 bases). The CDR3 sequence is 15 residues long. V was pared by 3 bases and J by 4 bases, with 16 bases between. Looked up from germline, CDR1 is SGHDT and CDR2 is YYEEEE. The DNA for the CDR3 is TGTGCCAGCAGCTCCAATCCGTCCAGGGGAGAGACCCAGTACTTC. Translating gives CASSSNPSRGETQYF.

The chain couples TRBV29-1 to TRBJ1-5; D remains ambiguous. Trimming took 5 bases from V and 0 from J, leaving 17 bases between them. The CDR3 runs to 16 residues. Looked up from germline, CDR1 is SQVTM and CDR2 is ANQGSEA. This CDR3 is CSVPAEELYSNQPQHF. The CDR3 DNA follows: TGCAGCGTTCCTGCTGAGGAGCTCTATAGCAATCAGCCCCAGCATTTT.

J is TRBJ2-1 and V is TRBV10-3, with 10 positions matching TRBD1. J was trimmed by 2 bases and V by 10 bases; bases with no gene match: 5. This CDR3 has 14 residues. The germline gives CDR1 ENHRY, CDR2 SYGVKD. The CDR3 nucleotides are TGTGCCAGCGACAGGGGGCAGGCCTACAATGAGCAGTTCTTC. Translating gives CASDRGQAYNEQFF.

This CDR3 reads CSVQGAGNTIYF. In DNA, the CDR3 is TGCAGCGTTCAAGGGGCTGGAAACACCATATATTTT. V is TRBV29-1 and J is TRBJ1-3, with D possibly TRBD1 on 5 matching bases. The CDR3 covers 12 residues. With 5 bases removed from V and 2 bases from J, the gap between germline ends came to 7 bases. Germline V gives CDR1 SQVTM, CDR2 ANQGSEA. The full variable domain, with the rest looked up from reference TRBV29-1 and TRBJ1-3, is SAVISQKPSRDICQRGTSLTIQCQVDSQVTMMFWYRQQPGQSLTLIATANQGSEATYESGFVIDKFPISRPNLTFSTLTVSNMSPEDSSIYLCSVQGAGNTIYFGEGSWLTVV.

J is TRBJ2-3 and V is TRBV5-4; D gene ambiguous. The CDR3 runs to 12 residues. Per germline, CDR1 SGHNT and CDR2 YYREEE (reference sequence). V lost 3 bases and J lost 8, with 10 bases in between. The CDR3 DNA reads TGTGCCAGCAGCTCTAATTCTCCTACGCAGTATTTT. It yields the protein CASSSNSPTQYF.

The rearrangement uses TRBV6-5 and TRBJ1-2; D uncertain. CDR3 size: 13 residues. The germline V gene has CDR1 MNHEY and CDR2 SVGAGI. V lost 6 bases, J lost 5 bases, and 13 bases lay in between. The CDR3 nucleotides read TGTGCCAGCAGCTCCACGGGGAATTATGGCTACACCTTC. This encodes CASSSTGNYGYTF.

In this sample, this clone turned up a few times. The chain links TRBV5-1 to TRBJ2-7, with no clear D. V gave up 1 base and J gave up 4 bases, with 18 bases separating them. The CDR3 contains 16 residues. Germline assignment: CDR1 SGHRS and CDR2 YFSETQ. CDR3 sequence (DNA): TGCGCCAGCAGCTTGTCACCTCAGGTGGACCCGTACGAGCAGTACTTC. It specifies CASSLSPQVDPYEQYF.

This clone was observed a few times. This chain connects TRBV10-2 to TRBJ2-3; 13 bases align to TRBD2. The length of the CDR3 is 17 residues. V shed 7 bases and J 7 bases; nucleotides not matched to a gene: 14. Germline V gene lookup returns CDR1 WSHSY and CDR2 SAAADI. CDR3 sequence: CASTTLLLAGGLYTQYF. The CDR3 DNA reads as TGCGCCAGCACGACCCTACTACTAGCGGGGGGGCTATATACGCAGTATTTT.

The chain links TRBV9 to TRBJ2-1, with 10 bases that match TRBD1. The ends lost 3 bases at V and 3 bases at J; junction bases unmatched: 3. Germline loops: CDR1 SGDLS, CDR2 YYNGEE. This CDR3 contains 15 residues. This CDR3 is CASSARDRGYNEQFF. The CDR3 DNA reads TGTGCCAGCAGCGCCCGGGACAGGGGCTACAATGAGCAGTTCTTC.

V usage is TRBV4-2 and J usage is TRBJ2-7; 9 bases line up with TRBD2. This CDR3 has 15 amino acids. The germline V gene has CDR1 LGHNA and CDR2 YNFKEQ. Trimming took 0 bases from V and 3 from J; bases not matched to a gene: 3. The CDR3 is CASSQDQLAGYEQYF. CDR3 DNA: TGTGCCAGCAGCCAAGATCAACTAGCGGGCTACGAGCAGTACTTC.

This CDR3 reads CASSPHGTPNYEQYF. The DNA of the CDR3 is TGTGCCAGCAGTCCACACGGGACACCGAACTACGAGCAGTACTTC. The chain is built from TRBV27 and TRBJ2-7; possible D gene TRBD1, 6 bases. Trimming stripped 5 bases from V and 3 bases from J, with 17 bases between. CDR1 is MNHEY and CDR2 is SMNVEV in the germline V gene (reference sequence). This CDR3 is built from 15 residues.

The V and J genes are TRBV4-1 and TRBJ2-1, with D unresolved. V lost 1 base and J lost 7, with 26 bases in between. Germline lookup yields CDR1 MGHRA and CDR2 YSYEKL. CDR3 size: 19 residues. For the CDR3, the DNA is TGCGCCAGCAGCCAAGTCGAGCGCAGTTTGTATACCTTTGGGAATGAGCAGTTCTTC. It codes for CASSQVERSLYTFGNEQFF.

This clone was found a few times. This chain joins TRBV2 and TRBJ1-2; D is unclear. The germline gives CDR1 SNHLY, CDR2 FYNNEI. Trimming stripped 7 bases from V and 4 bases from J, with 16 bases between. The CDR3 has 14 residues. This chain's CDR3 is CASTNKAGVYGYTF. In DNA form, the CDR3 reads TGTGCCAGCACCAATAAGGCCGGTGTCTATGGCTACACCTTC.

The J gene is TRBJ1-2, the V gene TRBV9; D unresolved. V was clipped by 5 bases and J by 8 bases, with 7 bases between them. This CDR3 has 10 amino acids. The V gene's germline CDR1 is SGDLS and CDR2 YYNGEE. Here the CDR3 DNA reads TGTGCCAGCAGGGCTGGCGGCTACACCTTC. Translated, it gives CASRAGGYTF.